This T cell receptor (beta chain) is from a study of cytomegalovirus exposure and HLA in healthy donors. Study at large: The use of the same platform for the approximately 130 validation repertoires and the approximately 670 first-cohort repertoires was reported by a later analysis. Study-wide results and limits: Among the CMV-associated chains, a few were confirmed in vitro as specific for CMV antigens. The classifier reportedly diagnosed cytomegalovirus status with high specificity and sensitivity.

Concerning this clone: Its antigen is unknown.

Measured with immunoSEQ multiplex PCR; TCRdb has only the in-frame clones, and not every one. The sample carries around 250,000 clones, around 90% recorded once. The V gene's germline CDR1 is WSHSY and CDR2 SAAADI. The CDR3 extends over 15 amino acids. Trimming removed 6 bases from V and 8 bases from J, with 19 bases in between. Sequenced input: PBMCs. This rearrangement joins TRBV10-2 to TRBJ1-4; weak D call: TRBD1 (5 bases). This TCR came from a woman under 30 in good health and CMV-seronegative. CDR3 nucleotide sequence: TGCGCCAGCAGCCCTCAAAGGGACGGAGGGGAAAAACTGTTTTTT. This gives the protein CASSPQRDGGEKLFF.